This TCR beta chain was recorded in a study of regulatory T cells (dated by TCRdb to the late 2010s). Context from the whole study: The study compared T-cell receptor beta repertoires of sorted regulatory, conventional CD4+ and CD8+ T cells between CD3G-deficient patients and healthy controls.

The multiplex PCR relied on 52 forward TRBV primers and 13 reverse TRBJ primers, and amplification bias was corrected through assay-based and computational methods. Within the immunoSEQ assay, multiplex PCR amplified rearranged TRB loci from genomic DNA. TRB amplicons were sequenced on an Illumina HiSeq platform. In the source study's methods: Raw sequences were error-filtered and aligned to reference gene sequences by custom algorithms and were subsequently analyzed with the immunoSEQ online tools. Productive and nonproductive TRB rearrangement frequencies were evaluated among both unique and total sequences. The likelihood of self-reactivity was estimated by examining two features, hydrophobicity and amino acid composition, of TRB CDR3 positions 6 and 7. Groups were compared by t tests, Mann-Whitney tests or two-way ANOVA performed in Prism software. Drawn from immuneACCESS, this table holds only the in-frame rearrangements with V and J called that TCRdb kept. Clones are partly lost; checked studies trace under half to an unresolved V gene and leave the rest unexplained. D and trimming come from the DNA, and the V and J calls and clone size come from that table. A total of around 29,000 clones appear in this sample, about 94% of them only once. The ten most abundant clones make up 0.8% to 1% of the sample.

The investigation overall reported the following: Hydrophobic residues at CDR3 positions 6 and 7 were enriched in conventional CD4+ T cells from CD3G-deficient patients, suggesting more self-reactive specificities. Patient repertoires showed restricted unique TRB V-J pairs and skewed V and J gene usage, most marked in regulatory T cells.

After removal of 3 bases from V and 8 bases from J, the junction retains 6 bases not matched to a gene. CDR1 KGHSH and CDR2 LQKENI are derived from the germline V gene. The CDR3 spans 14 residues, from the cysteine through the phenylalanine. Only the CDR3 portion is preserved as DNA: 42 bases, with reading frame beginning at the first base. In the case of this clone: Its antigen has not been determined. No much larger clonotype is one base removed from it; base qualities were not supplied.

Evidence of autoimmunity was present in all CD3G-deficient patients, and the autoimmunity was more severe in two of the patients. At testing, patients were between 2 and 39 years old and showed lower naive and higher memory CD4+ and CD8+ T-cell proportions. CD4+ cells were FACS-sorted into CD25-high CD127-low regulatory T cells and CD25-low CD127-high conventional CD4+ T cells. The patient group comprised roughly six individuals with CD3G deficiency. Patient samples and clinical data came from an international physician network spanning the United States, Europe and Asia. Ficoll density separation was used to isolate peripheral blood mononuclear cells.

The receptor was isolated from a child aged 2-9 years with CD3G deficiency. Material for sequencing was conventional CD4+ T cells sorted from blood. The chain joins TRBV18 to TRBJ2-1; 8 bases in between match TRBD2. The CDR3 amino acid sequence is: CASSPRLALHEQFF. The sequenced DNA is TGTGCCAGCTCACCTAGACTAGCGCTCCATGAGCAGTTCTTC.